This T cell receptor beta chain came from a study of T cells in women clearing cervical HPV infection. Background on the study: Case blood drawn at lesion detection; control blood after infection cleared.

General study points: CIN3+ cases had significantly higher TCR richness than controls; evenness did not differ.

For this clone: Its antigen is as yet unknown. The CDR3 end is not reached by the read, which stops 3 residues before it; the germline J gene fills it in.

All donors had a single incident cervical HPV16 infection, not prevalent. This CDR3 spans 15 amino acids. Germline V CDR1 and CDR2: SGHTA, FQGNSA. Using immunoSEQ multiplex PCR, the repertoire was profiled, and TCRdb retains in-frame clones only, with some absent. The record lists approximately 16,000 clones, of which the ten most abundant hold 10%. Sequenced input: blood buffy coat. The chain employs TRBV7-2 and TRBJ2-4; maybe TRBD2 (5 bases). This TCR derives from a woman aged 18-69 years with a cervical HPV16 infection that either progressed to CIN3+ or cleared (not recorded which). CDR3 loop: CASSLIGAGNQPQYF. The part of the CDR3 DNA that was read is TGTGCCAGCAGCTTAATCGGCGCGGGCAATCAGCCT.